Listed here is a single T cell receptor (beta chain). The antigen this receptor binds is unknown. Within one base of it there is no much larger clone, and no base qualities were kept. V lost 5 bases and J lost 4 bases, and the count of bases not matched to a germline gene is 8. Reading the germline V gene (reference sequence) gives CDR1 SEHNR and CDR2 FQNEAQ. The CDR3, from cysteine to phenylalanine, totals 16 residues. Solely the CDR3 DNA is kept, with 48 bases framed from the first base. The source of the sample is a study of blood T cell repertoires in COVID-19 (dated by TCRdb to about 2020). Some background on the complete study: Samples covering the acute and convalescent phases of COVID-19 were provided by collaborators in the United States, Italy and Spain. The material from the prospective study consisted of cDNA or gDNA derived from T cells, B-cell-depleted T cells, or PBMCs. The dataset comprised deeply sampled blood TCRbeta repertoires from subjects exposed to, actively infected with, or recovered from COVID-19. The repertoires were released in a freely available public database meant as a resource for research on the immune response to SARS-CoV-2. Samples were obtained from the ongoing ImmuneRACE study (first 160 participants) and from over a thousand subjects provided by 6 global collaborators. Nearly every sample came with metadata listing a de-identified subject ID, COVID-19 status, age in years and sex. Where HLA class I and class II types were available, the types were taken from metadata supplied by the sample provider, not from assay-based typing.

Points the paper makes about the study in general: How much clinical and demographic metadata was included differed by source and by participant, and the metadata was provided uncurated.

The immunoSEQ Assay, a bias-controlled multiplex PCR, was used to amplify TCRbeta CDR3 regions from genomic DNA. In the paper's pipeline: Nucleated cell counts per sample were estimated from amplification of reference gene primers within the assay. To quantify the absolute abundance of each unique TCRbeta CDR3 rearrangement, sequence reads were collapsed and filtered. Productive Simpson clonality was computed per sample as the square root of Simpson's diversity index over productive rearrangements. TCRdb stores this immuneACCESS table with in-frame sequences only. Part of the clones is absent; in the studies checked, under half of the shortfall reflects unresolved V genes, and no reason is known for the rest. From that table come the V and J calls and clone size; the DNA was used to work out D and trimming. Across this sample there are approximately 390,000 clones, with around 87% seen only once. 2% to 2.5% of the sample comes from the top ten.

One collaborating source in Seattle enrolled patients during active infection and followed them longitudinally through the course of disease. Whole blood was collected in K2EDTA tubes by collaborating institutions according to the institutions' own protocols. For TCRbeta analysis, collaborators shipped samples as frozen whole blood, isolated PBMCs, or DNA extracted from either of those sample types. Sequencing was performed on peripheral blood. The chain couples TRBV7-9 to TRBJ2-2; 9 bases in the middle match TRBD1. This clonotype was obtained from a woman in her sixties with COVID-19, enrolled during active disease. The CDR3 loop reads CASSLPRTGATGELFF. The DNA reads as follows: TGTGCCAGCAGCCTACCAAGGACAGGGGCCACCGGGGAGCTGTTTTTT.